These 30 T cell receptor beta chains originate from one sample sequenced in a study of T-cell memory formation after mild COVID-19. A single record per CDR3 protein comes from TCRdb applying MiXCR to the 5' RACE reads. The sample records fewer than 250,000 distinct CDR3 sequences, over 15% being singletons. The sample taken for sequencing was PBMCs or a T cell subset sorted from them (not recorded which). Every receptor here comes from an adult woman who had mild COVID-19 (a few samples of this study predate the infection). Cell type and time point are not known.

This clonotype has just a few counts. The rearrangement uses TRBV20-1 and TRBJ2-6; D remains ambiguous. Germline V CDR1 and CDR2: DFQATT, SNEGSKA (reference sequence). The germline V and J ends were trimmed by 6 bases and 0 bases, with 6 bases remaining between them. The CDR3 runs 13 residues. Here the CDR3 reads CSATTSGANVLTF. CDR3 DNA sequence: TGCAGTGCCACAACCTCTGGGGCCAACGTCCTGACTTTC.

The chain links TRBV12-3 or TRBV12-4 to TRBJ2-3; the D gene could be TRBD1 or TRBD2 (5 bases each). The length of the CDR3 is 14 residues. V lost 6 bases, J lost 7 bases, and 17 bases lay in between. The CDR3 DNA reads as TGTGCCAGCAGCTTGGGGACCGGGGTTAATACGCAGTATTTT. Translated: CASSLGTGVNTQYF.

Written as DNA, the CDR3 is TGTGCCTGGAGTGTGAATATGGGGTGGAATCAGCCCCAGCATTTT. It codes for CAWSVNMGWNQPQHF. The chain combines TRBV30 with TRBJ1-5; D is undetermined. The CDR3 has 15 amino acids. Germline V gives CDR1 GTSNPN, CDR2 SVGIG (reference sequence). V lost 0 bases to trimming and J lost 4 bases, with 13 bases between them. Filled out from reference TRBV30 and TRBJ1-5, the complete variable domain reads SQTIHQWPATLVQPVGSPLSLECTVEGTSNPNLYWYRQAAGRGLQLLFYSVGIGQISSEVPQNLSASRPQDRQFILSSKKLLLSDSGFYLCAWSVNMGWNQPQHFGDGTRLSIL.

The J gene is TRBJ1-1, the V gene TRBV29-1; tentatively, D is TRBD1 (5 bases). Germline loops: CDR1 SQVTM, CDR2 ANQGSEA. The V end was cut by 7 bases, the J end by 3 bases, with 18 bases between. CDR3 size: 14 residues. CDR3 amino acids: CSGRPGVDDTEAFF. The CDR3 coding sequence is TGCAGCGGCCGCCCGGGGGTAGATGACACTGAAGCTTTCTTT.

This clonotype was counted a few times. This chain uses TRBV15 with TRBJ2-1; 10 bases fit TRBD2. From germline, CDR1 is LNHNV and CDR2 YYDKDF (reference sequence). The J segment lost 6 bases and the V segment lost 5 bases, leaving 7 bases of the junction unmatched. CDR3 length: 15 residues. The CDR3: CATSRTSGGGNEQFF. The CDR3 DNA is TGTGCCACCAGCCGAACAAGCGGGGGGGGCAATGAGCAGTTCTTC. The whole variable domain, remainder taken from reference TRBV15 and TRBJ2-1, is DAMVIQNPRYQVTQFGKPVTLSCSQTLNHNVMYWYQQKSSQAPKLLFHYYDKDFNNEADTPDNFQSRRPNTSFCFLDIRSPGLGDTAMYLCATSRTSGGGNEQFFGPGTRLTVL.

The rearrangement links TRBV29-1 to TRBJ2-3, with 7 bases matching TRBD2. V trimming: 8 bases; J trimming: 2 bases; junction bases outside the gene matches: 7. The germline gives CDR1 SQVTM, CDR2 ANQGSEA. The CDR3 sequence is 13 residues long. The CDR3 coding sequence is TGCAGCTACGGACTAGTCGACACAGATACGCAGTATTTT. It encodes CSYGLVDTDTQYF.

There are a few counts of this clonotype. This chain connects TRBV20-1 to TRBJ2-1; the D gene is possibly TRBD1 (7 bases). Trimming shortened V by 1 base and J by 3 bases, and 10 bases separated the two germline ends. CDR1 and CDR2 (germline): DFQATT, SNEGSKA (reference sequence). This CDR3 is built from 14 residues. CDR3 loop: CSARGQGGYNEQFF. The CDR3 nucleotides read TGCAGTGCTAGAGGACAGGGAGGCTACAATGAGCAGTTCTTC.

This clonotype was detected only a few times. The CDR3 DNA reads as TGTGCCAGCCTAGAAGTAGGGTATGGCTACACCTTC. Amino acids: CASLEVGYGYTF. The J gene is TRBJ1-2, the V gene TRBV12-3 or TRBV12-4; D remains ambiguous. The V and J ends lost 8 bases and 5 bases respectively, with 12 bases between them. This CDR3 has 12 amino acids.

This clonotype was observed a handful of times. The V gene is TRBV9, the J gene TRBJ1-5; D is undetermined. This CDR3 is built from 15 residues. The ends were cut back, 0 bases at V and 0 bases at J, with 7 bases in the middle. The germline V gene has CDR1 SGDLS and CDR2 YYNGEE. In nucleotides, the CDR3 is TGTGCCAGCAGCGTAGACGGGTATAGCAATCAGCCCCAGCATTTT. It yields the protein CASSVDGYSNQPQHF.

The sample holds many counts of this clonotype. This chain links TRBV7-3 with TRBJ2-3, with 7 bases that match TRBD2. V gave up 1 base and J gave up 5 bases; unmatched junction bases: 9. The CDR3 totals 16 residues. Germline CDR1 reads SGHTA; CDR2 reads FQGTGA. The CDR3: CASSLSGGFGGDTQYF. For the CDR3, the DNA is TGTGCCAGCAGCTTAAGCGGGGGATTCGGGGGAGATACGCAGTATTTT.

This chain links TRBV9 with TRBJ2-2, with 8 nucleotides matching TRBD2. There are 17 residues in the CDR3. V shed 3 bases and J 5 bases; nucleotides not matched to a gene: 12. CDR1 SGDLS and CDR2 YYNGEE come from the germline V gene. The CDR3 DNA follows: TGTGCCAGCAGCGAAAACCCGGGACTAGTCGGTACCGGGGAGCTGTTTTTT. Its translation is CASSENPGLVGTGELFF. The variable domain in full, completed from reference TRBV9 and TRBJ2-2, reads DSGVTQTPKHLITATGQRVTLRCSPRSGDLSVYWYQQSLDQGLQFLIQYYNGEERAKGNILERFSAQQFPDLHSELNLSSLELGDSALYFCASSENPGLVGTGELFFGEGSRLTVL.

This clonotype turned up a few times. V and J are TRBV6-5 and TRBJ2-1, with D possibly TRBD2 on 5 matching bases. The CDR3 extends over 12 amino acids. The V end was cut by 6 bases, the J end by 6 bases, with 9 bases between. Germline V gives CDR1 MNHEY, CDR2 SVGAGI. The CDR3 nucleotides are TGTGCCAGCAGATCGGCGGGCAATGAGCAGTTCTTC. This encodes CASRSAGNEQFF.

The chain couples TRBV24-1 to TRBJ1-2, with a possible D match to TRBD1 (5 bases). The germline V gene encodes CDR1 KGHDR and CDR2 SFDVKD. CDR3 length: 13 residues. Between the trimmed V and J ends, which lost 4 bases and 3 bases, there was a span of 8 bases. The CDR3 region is CATSESGDYGYTF. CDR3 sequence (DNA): TGTGCCACCAGTGAATCGGGGGACTATGGCTACACCTTC.

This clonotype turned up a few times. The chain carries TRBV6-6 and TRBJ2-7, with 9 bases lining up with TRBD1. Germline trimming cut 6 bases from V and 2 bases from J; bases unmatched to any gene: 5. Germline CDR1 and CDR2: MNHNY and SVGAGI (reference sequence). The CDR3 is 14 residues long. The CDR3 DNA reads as TGTGCCAGCAGCTACGGGACAGGGCCCTACGAGCAGTACTTC. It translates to CASSYGTGPYEQYF.

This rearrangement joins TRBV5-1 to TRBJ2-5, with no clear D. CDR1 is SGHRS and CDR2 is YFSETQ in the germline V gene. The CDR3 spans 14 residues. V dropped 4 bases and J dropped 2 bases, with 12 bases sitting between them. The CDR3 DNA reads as TGCGCCAGCAGCCCCCTGCTGCGACAAGAGACCCAGTACTTC. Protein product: CASSPLLRQETQYF.

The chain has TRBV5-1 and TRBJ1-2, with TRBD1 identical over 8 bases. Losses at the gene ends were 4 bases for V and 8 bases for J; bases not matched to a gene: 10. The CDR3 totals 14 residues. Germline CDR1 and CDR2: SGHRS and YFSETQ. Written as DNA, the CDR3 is TGCGCCAGCAGCGATCCCGGGACAGGCGGCGGCTACACCTTC. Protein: CASSDPGTGGGYTF.

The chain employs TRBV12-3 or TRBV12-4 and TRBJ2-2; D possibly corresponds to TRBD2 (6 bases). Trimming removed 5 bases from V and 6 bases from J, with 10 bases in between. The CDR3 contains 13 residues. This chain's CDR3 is CASSNSGAGELFF. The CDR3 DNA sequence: TGTGCCAGCAGTAATTCGGGGGCCGGGGAGCTGTTTTTT.

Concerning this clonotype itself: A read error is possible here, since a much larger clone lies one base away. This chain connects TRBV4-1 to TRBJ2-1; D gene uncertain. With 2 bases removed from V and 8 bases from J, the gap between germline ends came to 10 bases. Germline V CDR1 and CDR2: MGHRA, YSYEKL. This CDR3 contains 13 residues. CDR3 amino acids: CASSQSFKDEQFF. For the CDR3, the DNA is TGCGCCAGCAGCCAATCCTTCAAAGATGAGCAGTTCTTC.

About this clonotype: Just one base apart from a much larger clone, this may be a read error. CDR3 in amino acids: CASSSVYKQYF. For the CDR3, the DNA is TGTGCCAGCAGCTCGGTATACAAGCAGTACTTC. This chain connects TRBV7-2 to TRBJ2-7, with D hard to call. Germline V gene lookup returns CDR1 SGHTA and CDR2 FQGNSA. Trimming took 4 bases from V and 8 from J, leaving 9 bases between them. This CDR3 comprises 11 residues.

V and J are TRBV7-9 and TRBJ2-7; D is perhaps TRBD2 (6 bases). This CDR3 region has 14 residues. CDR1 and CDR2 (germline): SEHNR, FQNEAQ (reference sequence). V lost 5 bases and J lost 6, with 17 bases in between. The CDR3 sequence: CASSPNGMRGEQYF. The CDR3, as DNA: TGTGCCAGCAGCCCCAATGGGATGCGGGGCGAGCAGTACTTC.

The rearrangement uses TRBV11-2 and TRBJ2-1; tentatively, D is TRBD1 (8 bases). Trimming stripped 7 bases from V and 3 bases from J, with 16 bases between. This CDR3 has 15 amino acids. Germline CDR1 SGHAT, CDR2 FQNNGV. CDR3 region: CASTTQGGGYNEQFF. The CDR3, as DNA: TGTGCCAGCACCACACAGGGGGGGGGCTACAATGAGCAGTTCTTC.

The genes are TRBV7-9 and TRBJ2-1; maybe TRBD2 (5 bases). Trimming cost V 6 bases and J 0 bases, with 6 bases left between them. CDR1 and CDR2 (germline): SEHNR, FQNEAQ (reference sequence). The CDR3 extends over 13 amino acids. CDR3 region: CASSRDSYNEQFF. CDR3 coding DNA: TGTGCCAGCAGTCGGGACTCCTACAATGAGCAGTTCTTC.

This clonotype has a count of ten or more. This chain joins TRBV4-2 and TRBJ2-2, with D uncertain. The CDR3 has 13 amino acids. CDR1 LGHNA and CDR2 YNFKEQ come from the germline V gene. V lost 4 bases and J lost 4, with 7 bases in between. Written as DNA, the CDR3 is TGTGCCAGCAGCCCGGGCCCCACCGGGGAGCTGTTTTTT. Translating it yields CASSPGPTGELFF.

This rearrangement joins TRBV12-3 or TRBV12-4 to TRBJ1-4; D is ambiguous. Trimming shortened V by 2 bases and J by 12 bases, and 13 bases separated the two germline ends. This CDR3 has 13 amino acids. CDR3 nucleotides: TGTGCCAGCAGTTTAACCCAACTGAATCAACTGTTTTTT. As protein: CASSLTQLNQLFF.

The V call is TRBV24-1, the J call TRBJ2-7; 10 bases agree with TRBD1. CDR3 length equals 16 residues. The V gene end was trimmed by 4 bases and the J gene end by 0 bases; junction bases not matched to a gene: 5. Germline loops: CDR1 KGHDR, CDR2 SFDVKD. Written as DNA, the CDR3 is TGTGCCACCAGTGAAACCGGGACAGGGGCCTCCTACGAGCAGTACTTC. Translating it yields CATSETGTGASYEQYF.

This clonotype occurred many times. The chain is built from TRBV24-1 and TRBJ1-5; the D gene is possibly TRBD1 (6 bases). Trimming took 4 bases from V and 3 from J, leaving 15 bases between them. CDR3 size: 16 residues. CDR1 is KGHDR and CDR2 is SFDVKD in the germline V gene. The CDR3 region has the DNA TGTGCCACCAGTGACCACACGACAGGCCTCAATCAGCCCCAGCATTTT. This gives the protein CATSDHTTGLNQPQHF.

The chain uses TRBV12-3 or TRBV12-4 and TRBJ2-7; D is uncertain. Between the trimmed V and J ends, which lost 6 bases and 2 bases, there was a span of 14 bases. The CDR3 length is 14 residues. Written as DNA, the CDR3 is TGTGCCAGCAGCCCTCAAACTGAAACCTACGAGCAGTACTTC. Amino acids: CASSPQTETYEQYF.

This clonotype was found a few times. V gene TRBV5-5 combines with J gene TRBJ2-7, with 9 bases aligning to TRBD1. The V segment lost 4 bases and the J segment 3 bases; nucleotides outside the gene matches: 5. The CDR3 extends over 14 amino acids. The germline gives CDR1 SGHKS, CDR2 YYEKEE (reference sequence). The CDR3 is CASSLGDRDYEQYF. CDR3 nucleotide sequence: TGTGCCAGCAGCCTAGGGGACAGGGACTACGAGCAGTACTTC.

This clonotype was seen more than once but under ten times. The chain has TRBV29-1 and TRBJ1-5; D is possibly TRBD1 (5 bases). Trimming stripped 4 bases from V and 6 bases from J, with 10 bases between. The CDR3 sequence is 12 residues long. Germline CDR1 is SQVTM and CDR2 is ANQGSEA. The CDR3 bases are TGCAGCGTTGCGGACGGGGGTCAGCCCCAGCATTTT. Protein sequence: CSVADGGQPQHF. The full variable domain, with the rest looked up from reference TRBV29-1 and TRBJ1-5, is SAVISQKPSRDICQRGTSLTIQCQVDSQVTMMFWYRQQPGQSLTLIATANQGSEATYESGFVIDKFPISRPNLTFSTLTVSNMSPEDSSIYLCSVADGGQPQHFGDGTRLSIL.

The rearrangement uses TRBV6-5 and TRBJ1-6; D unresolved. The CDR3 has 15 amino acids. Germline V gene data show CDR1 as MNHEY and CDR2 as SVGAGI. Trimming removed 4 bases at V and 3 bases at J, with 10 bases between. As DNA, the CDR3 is TGTGCCAGCAGTTCACAGCTAATCTATAATTCACCCCTCCACTTT. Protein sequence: CASSSQLIYNSPLHF.